These T cell receptor beta chains were read from a single sample in a study of cytomegalovirus exposure and HLA in healthy donors. Clones were sequenced by immunoSEQ multiplex PCR, and TCRdb holds only the in-frame ones, with some missing. The table records about 160,000 clones, 80% of them present only once. Specimen: PBMCs. The receptors here all came from a male donor in good health and CMV-seropositive. The CDR3 runs from the conserved cysteine through the conserved F or W. A D gene is named only where the DNA matches it firmly. Rows may omit the clone size; those that give it use once, few, many or a size class.

>TRBJ2-2|TRBV7-3|NA|NA
TGTGCCAGCAGCTTAATGCCAGCGGGCAACACCGGGGAGCTGTTTTTT
CASSLMPAGNTGELFF
>TRBJ2-1|TRBV9|once|NA
TGTGCCAGCAGCGTCCAACCGGGACTCCATAATGAGCAGTTCTTC
CASSVQPGLHNEQFF
>TRBJ1-4|TRBV7-9|NA|NA
TGTGCCAGCAGCTCGGGGGGGGTATCCGGTGAAAAACTGTTTTTT
CASSSGGVSGEKLFF
>TRBJ2-1|TRBV11-2|NA|NA
TGTGCCAGCAGCTTAGGGGAGCCCAATGAGCAGTTCTTC
CASSLGEPNEQFF
>TRBJ1-1|TRBV28|NA|NA
TGTGCCAGCAAAGAGGCAGGGACAAGTCGCACTGAAGCTTTCTTT
CASKEAGTSRTEAFF
>TRBJ2-7|TRBV6-1|NA|NA
TGTGCCGGCTCCCGTCAGGGCCCCTACGAGCAGTACTTC
CAGSRQGPYEQYF
>TRBJ2-2|TRBV2|NA|NA
TGTGCCAGCAGTGGACTTTGGTCCGGGGAGCTGTTTTTT
CASSGLWSGELFF
>TRBJ2-4|TRBV5-6|NA|TRBD1
TGTGCCAGCCTCGCGGGGGACAGGGGAAACATTCAGTACTTC
CASLAGDRGNIQYF
>TRBJ2-1|TRBV28|NA|TRBD2
TGTGCCAGCGGAAAACTAGCGGGAGGATACAATGAGCAGTTCTTC
CASGKLAGGYNEQFF
>TRBJ2-3|TRBV10-3|NA|TRBD2
TGTGCCATCAGTGAGACTAGCGGGACCTTCACAGATACGCAGTATTTT
CAISETSGTFTDTQYF
>TRBJ1-2|TRBV9|once|NA
TGTGCCAGCAGCGGGAGGTGGACAGAAAAAAACTATGGCTACACCTTC
CASSGRWTEKNYGYTF
>TRBJ1-5|TRBV29-1|NA|NA
TGCAGCGTCCTACTATCTCCAGGCAATCAGCCCCAGCATTTT
CSVLLSPGNQPQHF
>TRBJ2-1|TRBV7-6|NA|TRBD2
TGTGCCAGCAGCCGGACTAGCGGGAGGGAAAATGAGCAGTTCTTC
CASSRTSGRENEQFF
>TRBJ2-2|TRBV25-1|NA|NA
TGTGCCAGCAGTGACGCAGGGTTTAACACCGGGGAGCTGTTTTTT
CASSDAGFNTGELFF
>TRBJ2-7|TRBV20-1|NA|NA
TGCAGTGCCAAAAAACCGGGCGAGCAGTACTTC
CSAKKPGEQYF
>TRBJ1-1|TRBV6-5|NA|TRBD1
TGTGCCAGCAGTACAGACAGGGCTTCGAACACTGAAGCTTTCTTT
CASSTDRASNTEAFF
>TRBJ2-1|TRBV2|NA|TRBD2
TGTGCCAGCCGGACTAGCGGGAGATCACGCAATGAGCAGTTCTTC
CASRTSGRSRNEQFF
>TRBJ2-7|TRBV25-1|NA|NA
TGTGCCAGCAGGTCGTCAGCCGACTATACTGGCGAGCAGTACTTC
CASRSSADYTGEQYF
>TRBJ2-7|TRBV7-8|NA|NA
TGTGCCAGCAGCGCGCCTACCTACGAGCAGTACTTC
CASSAPTYEQYF
>TRBJ2-1|TRBV11-3|NA|TRBD2
TGTGCCAGCAGCACCCTACTAGCGGCCTCCTACAATGAGCAGTTCTTC
CASSTLLAASYNEQFF
>TRBJ2-3|TRBV19|NA|TRBD1
TGTGCCAGTAGTGCTACCGGGACAGGGGGTACAGATACGCAGTATTTT
CASSATGTGGTDTQYF
>TRBJ2-7|TRBV7-2|NA|NA
TGTGCCAGCAGCCCCCCTTCGAGTTCCTACGAGCAGTACTTC
CASSPPSSSYEQYF
>TRBJ2-1|TRBV18|few|NA
TGTGCCAGCTCACCATTAGCGGAATACAATGAGCAGTTCTTC
CASSPLAEYNEQFF